Each of the 21 T cell receptor beta chains below was sequenced from the same sample in a study of Graves' ophthalmopathy and Graves' hyperthyroidism. TCR beta CDR3 regions were amplified from RNA transcripts. Scientists carried out first-round RT-PCR using HTBI primers and then a second-round multiplex PCR. MiXCR, run by TCRdb on the multiplex PCR reads, gives a single entry per CDR3 protein. The table records some 350,000 distinct CDR3 sequences, about a sixth of them present only once. The specimen sequenced was peripheral blood. All receptors derive from an adult woman with stable Graves' hyperthyroidism.

This clonotype was counted ten times or more. This chain links TRBV11-2 with TRBJ2-7; D unresolved. V was clipped by 0 bases and J by 6 bases, with 9 bases between them. The CDR3 runs to 13 residues. Germline CDR1 SGHAT, CDR2 FQNNGV. CDR3 amino acids: CASSLDRAFEQYF. The CDR3 bases are TGTGCCAGCAGCTTAGATCGGGCGTTCGAGCAGTACTTC.

This clonotype was found many times. V usage is TRBV6-1 and J usage is TRBJ2-7; D gene unclear. V was shortened by 9 bases and J by 3 bases, with 6 bases between the two germline ends. Germline V gene data show CDR1 as MNHNS and CDR2 as SASEGT. The CDR3 is 10 amino acids. CDR3 in DNA: TGTGCCAGTTCTCTCTACGAGCAGTACTTC. Its protein is CASSLYEQYF.

Many counts were recorded for this clonotype. The chain has TRBV24-1 and TRBJ2-5, with 12 bases that match TRBD2. Germline loops: CDR1 KGHDR, CDR2 SFDVKD. The CDR3 is 15 amino acids. V dropped 6 bases and J dropped 1; count of bases not matched to a gene: 2. CDR3 DNA sequence: TGTGCCACCAGTCTGACTAGCGGGAGCCAAGAGACCCAGTACTTC. Residues: CATSLTSGSQETQYF.

This clonotype was counted many times. The chain's CDR3 is CATSDFQERGQETQYF. The CDR3 nucleotides read TGTGCCACCAGTGATTTTCAAGAGAGGGGCCAAGAGACCCAGTACTTC. This chain joins TRBV24-1 and TRBJ2-5; D assignment may be TRBD1 or TRBD2 (5 bases each). This CDR3 spans 16 amino acids. V was shortened by 1 base and J by 1 base, with 12 bases between the two germline ends. Germline CDR1 KGHDR, CDR2 SFDVKD.

The sample holds many counts of this clonotype. The chain couples TRBV6-2 or TRBV6-3 to TRBJ2-7; possibly TRBD1 for D (6 bases). V lost 8 bases, J lost 0 bases, and 20 bases lay in between. CDR1 and CDR2 from the germline V gene are MNHEY and SVGEGT. There are 16 residues in the CDR3. The CDR3: CASAYSRTASSYEQYF. As DNA, the CDR3 is TGTGCCAGCGCCTACTCACGGACAGCAAGCTCCTACGAGCAGTACTTC.

This sequence joins TRBV15 and TRBJ2-3; 11 nucleotides line up with TRBD2. The ends lost 8 bases at V and 6 bases at J; junction bases unmatched: 10. This CDR3 region has 15 residues. CDR1 and CDR2 (germline): LNHNV, YYDKDF (reference sequence). For the CDR3, the DNA is TGTGCCACCGACCGACATAGCGGGGGGGGGGATACGCAGTATTTT. As protein: CATDRHSGGGDTQYF. Together with reference TRBV15 and TRBJ2-3, the CDR3 gives the full variable domain: DAMVIQNPRYQVTQFGKPVTLSCSQTLNHNVMYWYQQKSSQAPKLLFHYYDKDFNNEADTPDNFQSRRPNTSFCFLDIRSPGLGDTAMYLCATDRHSGGGDTQYFGPGTRLTVL.

This clonotype was observed many times. Here the CDR3 DNA reads TGTGCCAGCAGTTTATCGTGGCAGACCTACGAGCAGTACTTC. Translating gives CASSLSWQTYEQYF. This chain connects TRBV27 to TRBJ2-7; D remains unclear. V lost 0 bases to trimming and J lost 2 bases, with 8 bases between them. CDR3 size: 14 residues. Germline-derived CDR1 and CDR2 are MNHEY and SMNVEV (reference sequence).

This clonotype has at least ten counts. The chain is built from TRBV7-9 and TRBJ1-2; D gene ambiguous. V was pared by 2 bases and J by 4 bases, with 11 bases between. This CDR3 region has 14 residues. Germline V gene data show CDR1 as SEHNR and CDR2 as FQNEAQ (reference sequence). The CDR3 is CASSLSGARYGYTF. The CDR3 DNA follows: TGTGCCAGCAGCTTATCAGGAGCCCGCTATGGCTACACCTTC.

This clonotype appeared many times. This could be a read error, since a much larger clone is one nucleotide away. This chain uses TRBV12-3 or TRBV12-4 with TRBJ1-1, with D possibly matching TRBD1 (6 bases). The CDR3 runs to 17 residues. The DNA for the CDR3 is TGTGCCTGCAGTTTAGCGCTGACAGGTGGGGAGAACACTGAAGCTTTCTTT. Its protein product is CACSLALTGGENTEAFF.

This clonotype was found many times. Here the CDR3 DNA reads TGTGCCAGCAGCTTAGAGAGGTCCGGGGGGAGGTACGAGCAGTACTTC. Amino acid sequence: CASSLERSGGRYEQYF. This chain uses TRBV7-6 with TRBJ2-7; 7 bases are shared with TRBD2. In germline, CDR1 is SGHVS, CDR2 FNYEAQ. V trimming: 1 base; J trimming: 4 bases; junction bases outside the gene matches: 10. CDR3 length: 16 residues.

In its sample, this clonotype was seen many times. The V and J genes are TRBV6-1 and TRBJ1-1, with 8 bases fitting TRBD1. This CDR3 is built from 13 residues. Germline-derived CDR1 and CDR2 are MNHNS and SASEGT. The V gene end was trimmed by 6 bases and the J gene end by 4 bases; junction bases not matched to a gene: 4. CDR3 in DNA: TGTGCCAGCAGGGGACAGGTGGGCACTGAAGCTTTCTTT. This sequence encodes CASRGQVGTEAFF.

The V and J genes are TRBV5-4 and TRBJ1-1; D is ambiguous. This CDR3 is 14 amino acids long. The V and J ends lost 3 bases and 11 bases respectively, with 20 bases between them. Germline V gives CDR1 SGHNT, CDR2 YYREEE (reference sequence). CDR3 nucleotides: TGTGCCAGCAGCTACACCGACGTGGGCTCTCAGGCTTTCTTT. This gives the protein CASSYTDVGSQAFF.

The chain couples TRBV11-2 to TRBJ2-7; 7 bases are a match to TRBD2. Germline V gives CDR1 SGHAT, CDR2 FQNNGV. This CDR3 is built from 15 residues. V shed 4 bases and J 3 bases; nucleotides not matched to a gene: 9. The CDR3 DNA is TGTGCCAGCAGCTCAACTAGTGGGACTAACTACGAGCAGTACTTC. Its protein product is CASSSTSGTNYEQYF. The full variable domain, its missing parts supplied by reference TRBV11-2 and TRBJ2-7, is EAGVAQSPRYKIIEKRQSVAFWCNPISGHATLYWYQQILGQGPKLLIQFQNNGVVDDSQLPKDRFSAERLKGVDSTLKIQPAKLEDSAVYLCASSSTSGTNYEQYFGPGTRLTVT.

This clonotype was counted many times. CDR3 region: CASSSVGRVGYEQYF. DNA of the CDR3: TGTGCCAGCAGTTCGGTTGGAAGGGTTGGCTACGAGCAGTACTTC. This rearrangement joins TRBV12-3 or TRBV12-4 to TRBJ2-7; no reliable D call. The V end lost 4 bases, the J end lost 3 bases, and 16 bases lay between the germline ends. The CDR3 is made up of 15 amino acids.

The sample holds many counts of this clonotype. V usage is TRBV20-1 and J usage is TRBJ2-3; 7 bases are a match to TRBD2. Germline V gene sequence: CDR1 DFQATT, CDR2 SNEGSKA (reference sequence). The V and J ends lost 7 bases and 1 base, in that order; junction bases with no gene match: 5. The CDR3 runs 13 residues. The CDR3 loop is CSVRERGTDTQYF. CDR3 in DNA: TGCAGTGTGCGGGAGCGGGGCACAGATACGCAGTATTTT.

This clonotype was found a few times. The chain links TRBV5-1 to TRBJ2-6; no reliable D call. Germline V gene lookup returns CDR1 SGHRS and CDR2 YFSETQ. V lost 0 bases and J 0 bases, leaving 7 bases between the germline ends. The CDR3 extends over 16 amino acids. CDR3 nucleotides: TGCGCCAGCAGCTTGGCTCAGGCCTCTGGGGCCAACGTCCTGACTTTC. This encodes CASSLAQASGANVLTF. Filled out from reference TRBV5-1 and TRBJ2-6, the complete variable domain reads KAGVTQTPRYLIKTRGQQVTLSCSPISGHRSVSWYQQTPGQGLQFLFEYFSETQRNKGNFPGRFSGRQFSNSRSEMNVSTLELGDSALYLCASSLAQASGANVLTFGAGSRLTVL.

This clonotype was counted at least ten times. The chain joins TRBV5-1 to TRBJ1-2; tentative D call: TRBD1 (5 bases). Germline V gene lookup returns CDR1 SGHRS and CDR2 YFSETQ. The CDR3 spans 12 residues. With 5 bases removed from V and 4 bases from J, the gap between germline ends came to 9 bases. The CDR3 region is CASRDTSYGYTF. In DNA form, the CDR3 reads TGCGCCAGCAGGGACACTTCCTATGGCTACACCTTC.

This clonotype was seen at least ten times. This chain joins TRBV2 and TRBJ1-1; D remains ambiguous. V lost 7 bases, J lost 0 bases, and 12 bases lay in between. CDR1 is SNHLY, CDR2 FYNNEI, per germline. This CDR3 has 14 residues. The CDR3 sequence: CASTPESLNTEAFF. The CDR3 DNA follows: TGTGCCAGCACCCCAGAATCTCTGAACACTGAAGCTTTCTTT.

The table lists this clonotype with many counts. The CDR3 region has the DNA TGCAGTGCTAGAGTCACGGAAGAGACCCAGTACTTC. Translation: CSARVTEETQYF. This chain uses TRBV20-1 with TRBJ2-5, with unresolved D. The CDR3 runs to 12 residues. Trimming shortened V by 1 base and J by 3 bases, and 6 bases separated the two germline ends. From germline, CDR1 is DFQATT and CDR2 SNEGSKA (reference sequence).

This clonotype was counted at least ten times. The genes are TRBV6-1 and TRBJ1-2; D is unresolved. The germline gives CDR1 MNHNS, CDR2 SASEGT. The CDR3 has 11 amino acids. V lost 6 bases, J lost 10 bases, and 12 bases lay in between. CDR3 coding DNA: TGTGCCAGCAGGGAGCGGGGTGTCTACACCTTC. Encoded protein: CASRERGVYTF.

Only a few counts were recorded for this clonotype. A much larger clonotype is one base distant, so this may be a read error. The rearrangement joins TRBV20-1 to TRBJ2-7; no reliable D call. Germline V gene data show CDR1 as DFQATT and CDR2 as SNEGSKA (reference sequence). There are 13 residues in the CDR3. As DNA, the CDR3 is TGCAGTGCTAGAGCAGGCCGCTTCTACGAGCAGGACTTC. It encodes CSARAGRFYEQDF.